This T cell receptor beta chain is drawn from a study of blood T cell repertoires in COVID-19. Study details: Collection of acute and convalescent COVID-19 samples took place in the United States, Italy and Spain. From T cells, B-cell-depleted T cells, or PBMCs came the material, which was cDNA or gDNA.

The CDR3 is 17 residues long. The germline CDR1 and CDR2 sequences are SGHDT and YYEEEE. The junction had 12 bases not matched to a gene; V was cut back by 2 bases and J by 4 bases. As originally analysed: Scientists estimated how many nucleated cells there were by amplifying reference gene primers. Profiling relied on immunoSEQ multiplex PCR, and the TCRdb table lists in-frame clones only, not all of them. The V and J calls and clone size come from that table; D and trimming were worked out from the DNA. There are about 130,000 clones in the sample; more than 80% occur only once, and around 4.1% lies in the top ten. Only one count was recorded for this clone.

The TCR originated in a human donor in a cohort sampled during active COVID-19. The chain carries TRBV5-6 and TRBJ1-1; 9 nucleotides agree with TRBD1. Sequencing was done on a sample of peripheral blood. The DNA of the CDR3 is TGTGCCAGCAGCTTACCGGGGCTCGGACAGGGGACCACTGAAGCTTTCTTT. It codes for CASSLPGLGQGTTEAFF.